What follows are 22 T cell receptor beta chains derived from one specimen sequenced in a study of response to subunit inactivated influenza vaccine. TCRdb reprocessed the RT-PCR reads with MiXCR, giving one entry per CDR3 protein. The sample comprises around 600,000 distinct CDR3 sequences, roughly 12% of which are singletons, and approximately 11% rests with the top ten. The sample was also reused in another study, on T cells expressing NK-cell markers. In that study: Template switching by 5'RACE with UMIs generated the TCR beta cDNA.

The sample consisted of PBMCs from blood, taken on the day of vaccination. These receptors all come from a man aged 50 to 60 who received an inactivated influenza vaccine.

J is TRBJ1-3 and V is TRBV4-1, with a weak D call TRBD1 (6 bases). Trimming cost V 2 bases and J 0 bases, with 14 bases left between them. Per the germline V gene, CDR1 is MGHRA and CDR2 is YSYEKL. This CDR3 has 17 residues. In DNA, the CDR3 is TGCGCCAGCAGCCAACCGCCGGGGGGCAACTCTGGAAACACCATATATTTT. Protein sequence: CASSQPPGGNSGNTIYF.

This clonotype was picked up a small number of times. J is TRBJ1-1 and V is TRBV20-1; tentatively, D is TRBD1 (6 bases). Trimming took off 5 bases at V and 1 base at J, with 11 bases between the two ends. CDR1 is DFQATT, CDR2 SNEGSKA, per germline (reference sequence). The CDR3 is made up of 13 amino acids. CDR3 in amino acids: CSADGGANTEAFF. CDR3 coding DNA: TGCAGTGCTGACGGGGGGGCGAACACTGAAGCTTTCTTT.

The J gene is TRBJ2-7, the V gene TRBV28, with 9 bases fitting TRBD1. Germline V gene lookup returns CDR1 MDHEN and CDR2 SYDVKM. With V trimmed by 6 bases and J by 5 bases, 5 bases remained unmatched. This CDR3 comprises 13 residues. CDR3 coding DNA: TGTGCCAGCAGCGATGACAGGGGGAACGAGCAGTACTTC. This sequence encodes CASSDDRGNEQYF.

This clonotype was picked up a small number of times. V gene TRBV7-2 combines with J gene TRBJ2-5; D gene ambiguous. Germline CDR1 and CDR2: SGHTA and FQGNSA. The CDR3 loop spans 15 amino acids. The V gene lost 4 bases and the J gene lost 5 bases, with 17 bases spanning the gap. CDR3 nucleotides: TGTGCCAGCAGCTACAGATCTTCCCCTGGGGAGACCCAGTACTTC. This codes for CASSYRSSPGETQYF.

The table lists this clonotype with a few counts. This chain connects TRBV7-2 to TRBJ2-3; 9 nucleotides match TRBD2. With V trimmed by 5 bases and J by 3 bases, 12 bases remained unmatched. The CDR3 loop spans 17 amino acids. Germline CDR1 is SGHTA and CDR2 is FQGNSA. The DNA for the CDR3 is TGTGCCAGCAGCCCATTTATGATTGCGGGAGGGACAGATACGCAGTATTTT. This codes for CASSPFMIAGGTDTQYF. Based on the CDR3 plus reference TRBV7-2 and TRBJ2-3, the full variable domain is GAGVSQSPSNKVTEKGKDVELRCDPISGHTALYWYRQSLGQGLEFLIYFQGNSAPDKSGLPSDRFSAERTGGSVSTLTIQRTQQEDSAVYLCASSPFMIAGGTDTQYFGPGTRLTVL.

There are a few counts of this clonotype. The chain has TRBV12-3 or TRBV12-4 and TRBJ1-2; D possibly corresponds to TRBD1 (5 bases). This CDR3 contains 14 residues. V was pared by 4 bases and J by 4 bases, with 13 bases between. This chain's CDR3 is CASSYLGGGYGYTF. The CDR3 nucleotides are TGTGCCAGCAGTTACCTGGGGGGGGGCTATGGCTACACCTTC.

The chain carries TRBV12-3 or TRBV12-4 and TRBJ2-7; a possible D gene is TRBD2 (7 bases). The CDR3 sequence is 12 residues long. Trimming left V 5 bases short and J 8 bases short, with 13 bases between. CDR3 nucleotides: TGTGCCAGCAGTGGGGGGGGGCGCCAGCAGTACTTC. As protein: CASSGGGRQQYF.

V is TRBV15 and J is TRBJ2-5, with 9 bases fitting TRBD2. This CDR3 has 15 amino acids. With 9 bases clipped from V and 4 bases from J, the junction kept 12 bases outside the gene matches. Germline lookup yields CDR1 LNHNV and CDR2 YYDKDF (reference sequence). The CDR3: CATKEVSGGRETQYF. Written as DNA, the CDR3 is TGTGCCACTAAAGAAGTTAGCGGGGGAAGAGAGACCCAGTACTTC.

V usage is TRBV6-5 and J usage is TRBJ2-1, with TRBD2 identical over 8 bases. Germline CDR1 is MNHEY and CDR2 is SVGAGI. The trim removed 1 base at V and 3 bases at J, leaving 5 bases unmatched. The CDR3 covers 16 residues. The chain's CDR3 is CASSYYSGDFYNEQFF. The CDR3 bases are TGTGCCAGCAGTTACTATAGCGGGGACTTCTACAATGAGCAGTTCTTC.

This chain links TRBV28 with TRBJ2-2; no reliable D call. V dropped 6 bases and J dropped 3 bases, with 11 bases sitting between them. The CDR3 runs 14 residues. CDR1 MDHEN and CDR2 SYDVKM come from the germline V gene. CDR3 sequence: CASRIDRDTGELFF. The CDR3 nucleotides are TGTGCCAGCAGAATCGACCGAGACACCGGGGAGCTGTTTTTT.

A remark on this clonotype: The junction differs from germline at one of its ends, possibly a read error. The rearrangement uses TRBV5-1 and TRBJ2-5; D uncertain. CDR1 is SGHRS and CDR2 is YFSETQ in the germline V gene. The CDR3 is made up of 13 amino acids. This CDR3 is CPSTWNIQETQYF. The CDR3 nucleotides read TGCCCCAGCACTTGGAACATCCAAGAGACCCAGTACTTC. Drawing the rest from reference TRBV5-1 and TRBJ2-5, the complete variable domain is KAGVTQTPRYLIKTRGQQVTLSCSPISGHRSVSWYQQTPGQGLQFLFEYFSETQRNKGNFPGRFSGRQFSNSRSEMNVSTLELGDSALYLCPSTWNIQETQYFGPGTRLLVL.

This clonotype was detected a few times. CDR3 bases: TGTGCCAGTAAAAAGGGGGCCCGGGACATGGCTGAAGCTTTCTTT. It yields the protein CASKKGARDMAEAFF. The genes are TRBV19 and TRBJ1-1; 7 nucleotides align to TRBD1. This CDR3 comprises 15 residues. Germline V gives CDR1 LNHDA, CDR2 SQIVND (reference sequence). With 7 bases clipped from V and 6 bases from J, the junction kept 14 bases outside the gene matches.

This clonotype was seen only a few times. The rearrangement links TRBV7-2 to TRBJ1-1, with a tentative D call TRBD1 (6 bases). This CDR3 comprises 16 residues. The ends were cut back, 1 base at V and 3 bases at J, with 15 bases in the middle. Per the germline V gene, CDR1 is SGHTA and CDR2 is FQGNSA. The CDR3 DNA reads TGTGCCAGCAGCTTAGTTGCCGGGACAACAGACACTGAAGCTTTCTTT. Amino acid sequence: CASSLVAGTTDTEAFF.

This rearrangement joins TRBV29-1 to TRBJ1-3; weak D call: TRBD1 (5 bases). The CDR3 runs to 13 residues. Between the trimmed V and J ends, which lost 3 bases and 2 bases, there was a span of 8 bases. Germline CDR1 SQVTM, CDR2 ANQGSEA. The CDR3 protein is CSVDEGTGNTIYF. For the CDR3, the DNA is TGCAGCGTTGATGAGGGGACTGGAAACACCATATATTTT.

This clonotype has only a few counts. The chain combines TRBV4-2 with TRBJ1-3; D is perhaps TRBD1 (6 bases). The CDR3 sequence is 16 residues long. V was trimmed by 3 bases and J by 0 bases, leaving 12 bases between them. Germline V gene sequence: CDR1 LGHNA, CDR2 YNFKEQ. The CDR3 nucleotides read TGTGCCAGCAGCCAGGTCGGACAGCACTCTGGAAACACCATATATTTT. This translates into CASSQVGQHSGNTIYF.

This chain links TRBV7-2 with TRBJ1-3; 9 nucleotides align to TRBD1. The CDR3 length is 14 residues. Looked up from germline, CDR1 is SGHTA and CDR2 is FQGNSA. V was pared by 1 base and J by 10 bases, with 5 bases of the junction left unmatched. This CDR3 reads CASSLGQGVSTIYF. As DNA, the CDR3 is TGTGCCAGCAGCTTAGGACAGGGGGTTTCGACCATATATTTT.

This clonotype was detected only a few times. The chain couples TRBV29-1 to TRBJ2-6; possibly TRBD1 for D (5 bases). This CDR3 comprises 15 residues. Germline V gene data show CDR1 as SQVTM and CDR2 as ANQGSEA. Trimming took off 6 bases at V and 1 base at J, with 13 bases between the two ends. As DNA, the CDR3 is TGCAGCGTGGCCCTCAGGGTTTCTGGGGCCAACGTCCTGACTTTC. Its translation is CSVALRVSGANVLTF.

The table lists this clonotype with a few counts. The chain employs TRBV28 and TRBJ2-7; D might be TRBD1 or TRBD2, each matching 6 bases. In germline, CDR1 is MDHEN, CDR2 SYDVKM. Trimming took 8 bases from V and 4 from J, leaving 18 bases between them. The CDR3 consists of 14 residues. CDR3 in amino acids: CASRRRGVVYEQYF. CDR3 DNA: TGTGCCAGCCGGCGTAGGGGGGTGGTATACGAGCAGTACTTC.

J is TRBJ2-2 and V is TRBV20-1, with TRBD2 as a possible D gene (6 bases). This CDR3 region has 12 residues. Germline CDR1 reads DFQATT; CDR2 reads SNEGSKA (reference sequence). With 3 bases removed from V and 5 bases from J, the gap between germline ends came to 7 bases. This CDR3 is CSAREGTGELFF. The CDR3 DNA reads as TGCAGTGCTAGGGAGGGGACCGGGGAGCTGTTTTTT.

The rearrangement joins TRBV15 to TRBJ1-5; D is possibly TRBD1 (5 bases). The CDR3 length is 15 residues. Germline V CDR1 and CDR2: LNHNV, YYDKDF (reference sequence). V was shortened by 3 bases and J by 4 bases, with 13 bases between the two germline ends. The CDR3 loop is CATSSSGPANQPQHF. CDR3 in DNA: TGTGCCACCAGCAGTTCGGGACCGGCGAATCAGCCCCAGCATTTT.

The table lists this clonotype with a few counts. The chain joins TRBV11-2 to TRBJ1-1; TRBD1 might be the D (5 bases). Germline V gene data show CDR1 as SGHAT and CDR2 as FQNNGV. The CDR3 is 15 residues long. Trimming cost V 5 bases and J 2 bases, with 15 bases left between them. In DNA, the CDR3 is TGTGCCAGCAGCGTAGCGGGACTTCCCAACACTGAAGCTTTCTTT. It translates to CASSVAGLPNTEAFF.

The table lists this clonotype with many counts. The chain recombines TRBV12-3 or TRBV12-4 with TRBJ1-3; D is ambiguous. V lost 7 bases to trimming and J lost 0 bases, with 13 bases between them. CDR3 length: 15 residues. The CDR3 reads CASTPRASSGNTIYF. CDR3 nucleotides: TGTGCCAGCACCCCAAGAGCCTCCTCTGGAAACACCATATATTTT.